A single sample gave rise to the 24 T cell receptor beta chains below, sequenced in a study of T cell changes during pregnancy in multiple sclerosis. Profiled with immunoSEQ multiplex PCR; TCRdb holds only in-frame clones, not every one. The data contain tens of thousands of clones, roughly 93% of them singletons. Material: peripheral blood, obtained in the second trimester of pregnancy. The receptors here all came from a female donor with multiple sclerosis, enrolled in a pregnancy study.

Only one count was recorded for this clone. The chain has TRBV5-1 and TRBJ2-2; 9 bases map to TRBD1. The CDR3 is made up of 16 amino acids. The trim removed 4 bases at V and 1 base at J, leaving 5 bases unmatched. Germline V gives CDR1 SGHRS, CDR2 YFSETQ. The CDR3 loop is CASSIGTGRNTGELFF. CDR3 nucleotides: TGCGCCAGCAGCATAGGGACAGGGCGGAACACCGGGGAGCTGTTTTTT.

The genes are TRBV10-3 and TRBJ2-7; no clear D gene. Between the trimmed V and J ends, which lost 0 bases and 6 bases, there was a span of 3 bases. CDR3 length: 11 amino acids. Germline CDR1 ENHRY, CDR2 SYGVKD. CDR3 nucleotides: TGTGCCATCAGTGAGTCGGCCGAGCAGTACTTC. This sequence encodes CAISESAEQYF.

The chain joins TRBV7-9 to TRBJ2-1, with 10 bases fitting TRBD2. This CDR3 has 13 residues. The junction had 9 bases not matched to a gene; V was cut back by 4 bases and J by 15 bases. CDR1 is SEHNR and CDR2 is FQNEAQ in the germline V gene (reference sequence). As DNA, the CDR3 is TGTGCCAGCAGCTCTCCACTAGCGGGAAGGATGTTCTTC. Amino acids: CASSSPLAGRMFF.

The rearrangement uses TRBV27 and TRBJ1-1; no firm D call. This CDR3 is built from 16 residues. Trimming stripped 0 bases from V and 0 bases from J, with 11 bases between. Germline CDR1 reads MNHEY; CDR2 reads SMNVEV (reference sequence). CDR3 nucleotides: TGTGCCAGCAGTTTATCGGCCAGGACTATGAACACTGAAGCTTTCTTT. Its translation is CASSLSARTMNTEAFF.

This clone has just a few counts. The genes are TRBV25-1 and TRBJ2-7, with D maybe TRBD1 (5 bases). There are 11 residues in the CDR3. Germline CDR1 and CDR2: MGHDK and SYGVNS. The V end was cut by 4 bases, the J end by 6 bases, with 7 bases between. DNA for the CDR3: TGTGCCAGCAGTGGAAGGGGCGAGCAGTACTTC. It codes for CASSGRGEQYF.

The CDR3 here is CASSQDLADTEAFF. The CDR3 region has the DNA TGTGCCAGCAGCCAAGATTTGGCGGACACTGAAGCTTTCTTT. The J gene is TRBJ1-1, the V gene TRBV4-2; D not certain. V lost 0 bases, J lost 3 bases, and 8 bases lay in between. Germline V gene lookup returns CDR1 LGHNA and CDR2 YNFKEQ. The CDR3 is 14 amino acids.

J is TRBJ1-1 and V is TRBV7-2, with 7 bases aligning to TRBD1. CDR3 length: 15 residues. Germline V gives CDR1 SGHTA, CDR2 FQGNSA. The V segment lost 6 bases and the J segment 2 bases; nucleotides outside the gene matches: 9. CDR3 amino acids: CASRVGQQRNTEAFF. CDR3 sequence (DNA): TGTGCCAGCAGGGTGGGACAGCAAAGAAACACTGAAGCTTTCTTT.

The V gene is TRBV18, the J gene TRBJ2-7; 7 bases fit TRBD1. V was pared by 5 bases and J by 5 bases, with 9 bases of the junction left unmatched. CDR1 and CDR2 (germline): KGHSH, LQKENI. This CDR3 has 14 residues. The CDR3: CASSAQGQPNEQYF. The CDR3 DNA is TGTGCCAGCTCAGCCCAGGGACAGCCCAACGAGCAGTACTTC.

The V and J genes are TRBV7-2 and TRBJ2-1; TRBD2 is a possible D gene (6 bases). V was cut by 5 bases and J by 1 base, with 9 bases left in between. Germline CDR1 and CDR2: SGHTA and FQGNSA. CDR3 length equals 14 residues. CDR3 loop: CASSRDSSYNEQFF. The DNA for the CDR3 is TGTGCCAGCAGCCGGGACTCTTCCTACAATGAGCAGTTCTTC.

The chain carries TRBV7-2 and TRBJ2-7, with D unresolved. The CDR3 consists of 16 residues. V dropped 3 bases and J dropped 7 bases, with 22 bases sitting between them. Germline CDR1 and CDR2: SGHTA and FQGNSA. In nucleotides, the CDR3 is TGTGCCAGCAGCTTGCATAATACCGGGTCGGGTTCGGAGCAGTACTTC. This codes for CASSLHNTGSGSEQYF.

The rearrangement joins TRBV28 to TRBJ2-7; 7 nucleotides align to TRBD2. CDR1 and CDR2 from the germline V gene are MDHEN and SYDVKM. The CDR3 extends over 15 amino acids. V trimming: 6 bases; J trimming: 4 bases; junction bases outside the gene matches: 12. CDR3 loop: CASRTPAGVSYEQYF. For the CDR3, the DNA is TGTGCCAGCAGGACCCCGGCGGGAGTTTCTTACGAGCAGTACTTC.

The CDR3 nucleotides read TGTGCCAGCAGCACCAGTCACTCTAGCGGGAATGTGGATACGCAGTATTTT. This gives the protein CASSTSHSSGNVDTQYF. This chain connects TRBV4-2 to TRBJ2-3, with 9 bases aligning to TRBD2. V shed 5 bases, J shed 6 bases, and the junction held 15 bases outside the gene matches. The germline gives CDR1 LGHNA, CDR2 YNFKEQ. This CDR3 region has 17 residues.

J is TRBJ2-1 and V is TRBV19; TRBD1 aligns across 9 bases. The V gene's germline CDR1 is LNHDA and CDR2 SQIVND (reference sequence). Unmatched junction bases numbered 3, after V lost 3 bases and J lost 6 bases. The CDR3 runs 14 residues. CDR3 DNA: TGTGCCAGTAGTATTGTGACAGGGGGCAATGAGCAGTTCTTC. As protein: CASSIVTGGNEQFF.

The J gene is TRBJ2-1, the V gene TRBV4-1; 9 positions agree with TRBD2. The CDR3 runs 17 residues. Trimming took 0 bases from V and 7 from J; bases not matched to a gene: 10. From germline, CDR1 is MGHRA and CDR2 YSYEKL. In DNA, the CDR3 is TGCGCCAGCAGCCAAGAGGGGACTAGCTCAAACAGGAATGAGCAGTTCTTC. Encoded protein: CASSQEGTSSNRNEQFF.

The genes are TRBV7-3 and TRBJ2-6; D possibly corresponds to TRBD1 (6 bases). With 2 bases removed from V and 3 bases from J, the gap between germline ends came to 8 bases. This CDR3 has 15 residues. Germline lookup yields CDR1 SGHTA and CDR2 FQGTGA. Here the CDR3 DNA reads TGTGCCAGCAGCTTATCCAGGGGTGGGGCCAACGTCCTGACTTTC. It specifies CASSLSRGGANVLTF.

The gene calls are TRBV7-2 and TRBJ2-1, with 10 bases fitting TRBD2. The CDR3 contains 12 residues. The germline gives CDR1 SGHTA, CDR2 FQGNSA. Unmatched junction bases numbered 7, after V lost 7 bases and J lost 13 bases. CDR3 coding DNA: TGTGCCAGCAACCAGCGGGAGGGCCGTCAGTTCTTC. Translated: CASNQREGRQFF.

The V call is TRBV6-6, the J call TRBJ2-7; D possibly corresponds to TRBD1 (6 bases). CDR3 size: 16 residues. CDR1 and CDR2 from the germline V gene are MNHNY and SVGAGI (reference sequence). Trimming pared 2 bases from V and 3 bases from J, leaving 17 bases between. This CDR3 is CASSYPWTARNYEQYF. As DNA, the CDR3 is TGTGCCAGCAGTTACCCATGGACAGCCCGCAACTACGAGCAGTACTTC.

The chain uses TRBV29-1 and TRBJ1-2; 7 bases are a match to TRBD1. V dropped 6 bases and J dropped 4; count of bases not matched to a gene: 2. CDR3 length: 11 amino acids. Germline CDR1 SQVTM, CDR2 ANQGSEA. CDR3 nucleotide sequence: TGCAGCGTGCGGACAGGCTATGGCTACACCTTC. The encoded protein is CSVRTGYGYTF.

This chain links TRBV5-6 with TRBJ1-5; 7 bases match TRBD1. Trimming removed 0 bases from V and 3 bases from J; junction bases left unmatched: 6. The CDR3 is 16 residues long. CDR1 and CDR2 (germline): SGHDT, YYEEEE. This chain's CDR3 is CASSLARDSLNQPQHF. CDR3 nucleotides: TGTGCCAGCAGCTTGGCGCGGGACAGCCTCAATCAGCCCCAGCATTTT.

The chain uses TRBV21-1 and TRBJ1-5. TRBV21-1 is assigned pseudogene status. The CDR3 covers 12 residues. CDR3 loop: CASSTELEAQHF. The CDR3 DNA reads TGTGCCAGCAGCACAGAACTTGAGGCCCAGCATTTT.

This clone occurred a few times. V gene TRBV18 combines with J gene TRBJ1-2; weak D call: TRBD1 (5 bases). Germline lookup yields CDR1 KGHSH and CDR2 LQKENI. V lost 3 bases and J 5 bases, leaving 7 bases between the germline ends. CDR3 size: 12 residues. The CDR3 DNA follows: TGTGCCAGCTCACCGAGACAGTATGGCTACACCTTC. As protein: CASSPRQYGYTF.

The rearrangement links TRBV2 to TRBJ1-4; a weak D match, TRBD1 (5 bases). Trimming removed 4 bases at V and 8 bases at J, with 14 bases between. This CDR3 comprises 14 residues. Germline CDR1 reads SNHLY; CDR2 reads FYNNEI. The chain's CDR3 is CASSGDSPGEKLFF. CDR3 nucleotides: TGTGCCAGCAGTGGGGACTCTCCGGGGGAAAAACTGTTTTTT. The full variable domain, its missing parts supplied by reference TRBV2 and TRBJ1-4, is EPEVTQTPSHQVTQMGQEVILRCVPISNHLYFYWYRQILGQKVEFLVSFYNNEISEKSEIFDDQFSVERPDGSNFTLKIRSTKLEDSAMYFCASSGDSPGEKLFFGSGTQLSVL.

The chain carries TRBV7-9 and TRBJ2-7, with 7 bases identical to TRBD1. The V and J ends lost 4 bases and 1 base, in that order; junction bases with no gene match: 7. Germline CDR1 reads SEHNR; CDR2 reads FQNEAQ (reference sequence). The CDR3 has 15 residues. CDR3 sequence: CASSYDRDLSYEQYF. DNA for the CDR3: TGTGCCAGCAGCTACGACAGGGACCTTTCCTACGAGCAGTACTTC. Combining the CDR3 with reference TRBV7-9 and TRBJ2-7 gives the whole variable domain DTGVSQNPRHKITKRGQNVTFRCDPISEHNRLYWYRQTLGQGPEFLTYFQNEAQLEKSRLLSDRFSAERPKGSFSTLEIQRTEQGDSAMYLCASSYDRDLSYEQYFGPGTRLTVT.

This chain connects TRBV19 to TRBJ2-1; 7 bases are shared with TRBD1. CDR1 and CDR2 (germline): LNHDA, SQIVND (reference sequence). With V trimmed by 6 bases and J by 7 bases, 9 bases remained unmatched. The CDR3 is 14 amino acids. This CDR3 reads CASRSQGSRNEQFF. In DNA, the CDR3 is TGTGCCAGTAGGTCACAGGGGTCAAGAAATGAGCAGTTCTTC. Full variable domain (missing parts from reference TRBV19 and TRBJ2-1): DGGITQSPKYLFRKEGQNVTLSCEQNLNHDAMYWYRQDPGQGLRLIYYSQIVNDFQKGDIAEGYSVSREKKESFPLTVTSAQKNPTAFYLCASRSQGSRNEQFFGPGTRLTVL.